The T cell receptor (beta chain) described here comes from a study of T cell repertoires in cytomegalovirus infection. In this sample, this clonotype turned up many times. The CDR3 extends over 13 amino acids. Trimming cost V 5 bases and J 5 bases; bases outside gene matches: 4. Germline V gene data show CDR1 as SNHLY and CDR2 as FYNNEI. TCRdb redid the calling of the reads with MiXCR, one entry per CDR3 protein. The sample includes over 200,000 distinct CDR3 sequences, about 13% of them seen just once. The chain carries TRBV2 and TRBJ1-1; 8 bases match TRBD1. Source material: PBMCs. The TCR sequence derives from a human donor in good health (CMV status not recorded). Some clones in this sample may be carry-over from other donors' samples. The CDR3 region has the DNA TGTGCCAGCAGTAAGGACAGGGTTACTGAAGCTTTCTTT. Residues: CASSKDRVTEAFF.